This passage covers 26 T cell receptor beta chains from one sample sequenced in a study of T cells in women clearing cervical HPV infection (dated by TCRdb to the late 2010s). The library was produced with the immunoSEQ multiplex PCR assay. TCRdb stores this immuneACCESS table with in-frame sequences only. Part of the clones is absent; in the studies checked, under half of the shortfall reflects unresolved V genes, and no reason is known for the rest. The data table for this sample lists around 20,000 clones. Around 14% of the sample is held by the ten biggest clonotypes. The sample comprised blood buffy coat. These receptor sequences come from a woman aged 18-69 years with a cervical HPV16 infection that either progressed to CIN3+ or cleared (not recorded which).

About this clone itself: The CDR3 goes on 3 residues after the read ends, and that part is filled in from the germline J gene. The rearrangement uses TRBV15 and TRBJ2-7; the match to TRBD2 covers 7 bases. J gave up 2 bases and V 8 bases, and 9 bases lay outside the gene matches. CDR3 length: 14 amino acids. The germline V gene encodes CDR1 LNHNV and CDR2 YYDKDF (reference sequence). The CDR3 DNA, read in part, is TGTGCCACCGCCAAGACTAGCAGACCCTACGAG. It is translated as CATAKTSRPYE. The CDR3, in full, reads CATAKTSRPYEQYF.

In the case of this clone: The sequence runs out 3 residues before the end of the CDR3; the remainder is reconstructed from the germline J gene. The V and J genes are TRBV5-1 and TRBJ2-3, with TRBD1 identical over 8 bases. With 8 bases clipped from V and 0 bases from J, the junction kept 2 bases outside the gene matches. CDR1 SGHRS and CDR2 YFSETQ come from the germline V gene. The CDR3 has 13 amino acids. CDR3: CASRDRSTDTQYF. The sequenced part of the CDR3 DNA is TGCGCCAGTCGGGACAGGAGCACAGATACG.

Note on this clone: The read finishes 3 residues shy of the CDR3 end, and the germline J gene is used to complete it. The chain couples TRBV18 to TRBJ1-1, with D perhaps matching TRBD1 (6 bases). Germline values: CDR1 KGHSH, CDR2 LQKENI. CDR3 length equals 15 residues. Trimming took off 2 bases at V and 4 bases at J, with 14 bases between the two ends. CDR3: CASSPGAGASTEAFF. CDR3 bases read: TGTGCCAGCTCACCAGGGGCAGGGGCGAGCACTGAA.

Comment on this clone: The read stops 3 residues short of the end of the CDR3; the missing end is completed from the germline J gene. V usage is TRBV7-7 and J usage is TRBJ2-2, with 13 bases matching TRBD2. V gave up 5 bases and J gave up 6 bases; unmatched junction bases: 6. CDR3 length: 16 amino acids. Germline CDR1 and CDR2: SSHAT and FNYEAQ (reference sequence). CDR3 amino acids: CASSALAGGIAGELFF. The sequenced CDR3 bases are TGTGCCAGCAGCGCACTAGCGGGAGGGATCGCCGGGGAG. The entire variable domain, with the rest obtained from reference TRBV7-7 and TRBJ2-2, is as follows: GAGVSQSPRYKVTKRGQDVTLRCDPISSHATLYWYQQALGQGPEFLTYFNYEAQPDKSGLPSDRFSAERPEGSISTLTIQRTEQRDSAMYRCASSALAGGIAGELFFGEGSRLTVL.

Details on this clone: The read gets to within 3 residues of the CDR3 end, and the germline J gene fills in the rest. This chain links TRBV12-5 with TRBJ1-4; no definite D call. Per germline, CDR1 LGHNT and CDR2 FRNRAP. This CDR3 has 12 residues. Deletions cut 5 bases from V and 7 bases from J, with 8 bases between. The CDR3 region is CASGLRGEKLFF. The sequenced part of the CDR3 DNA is TGTGCTAGTGGTCTGAGAGGTGAAAAA.

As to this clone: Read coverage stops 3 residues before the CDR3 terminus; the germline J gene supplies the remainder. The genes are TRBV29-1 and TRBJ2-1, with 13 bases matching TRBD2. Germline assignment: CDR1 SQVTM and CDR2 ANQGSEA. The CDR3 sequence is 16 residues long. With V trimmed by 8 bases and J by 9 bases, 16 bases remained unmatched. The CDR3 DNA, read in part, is TGCAGCCTCAGACTTAGACTAGCGGGAGGCGCAGGTGAG. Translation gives CSLRLRLAGGAGE. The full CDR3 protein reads CSLRLRLAGGAGEQFF.

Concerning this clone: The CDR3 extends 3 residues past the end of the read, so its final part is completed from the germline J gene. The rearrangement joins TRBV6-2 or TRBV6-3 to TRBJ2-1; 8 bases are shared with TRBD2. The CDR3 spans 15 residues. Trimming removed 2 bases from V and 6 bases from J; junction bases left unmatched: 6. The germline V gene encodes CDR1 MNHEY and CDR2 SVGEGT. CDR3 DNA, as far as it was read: TGTGCCAGCAGTTACGGTGCGGGAGGAATCAATGAG. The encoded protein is CASSYGAGGINE. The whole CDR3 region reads CASSYGAGGINEQFF.

CDR3 DNA, as far as it was read: TGTGCCAGCAGCTTGCCAGGGCAACTGGGGGGC. Its translation: CASSLPGQLGG. The CDR3, in full, reads CASSLPGQLGGYTF. This rearrangement joins TRBV5-6 to TRBJ1-2; D may be TRBD1 (5 bases). The DNA ends 3 residues before the CDR3 does, and the rest of the CDR3 is filled in from the germline J gene. Germline V gene lookup returns CDR1 SGHDT and CDR2 YYEEEE. This CDR3 comprises 14 residues.

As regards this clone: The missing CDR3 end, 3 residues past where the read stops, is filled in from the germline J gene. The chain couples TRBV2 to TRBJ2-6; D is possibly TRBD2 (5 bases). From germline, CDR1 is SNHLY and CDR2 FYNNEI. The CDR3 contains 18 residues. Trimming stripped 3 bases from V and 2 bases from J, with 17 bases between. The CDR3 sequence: CASSEVGGQIAGANVLTF. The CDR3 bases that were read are TGTGCCAGCAGTGAGGTAGGCGGGCAAATCGCTGGGGCCAACGTC.

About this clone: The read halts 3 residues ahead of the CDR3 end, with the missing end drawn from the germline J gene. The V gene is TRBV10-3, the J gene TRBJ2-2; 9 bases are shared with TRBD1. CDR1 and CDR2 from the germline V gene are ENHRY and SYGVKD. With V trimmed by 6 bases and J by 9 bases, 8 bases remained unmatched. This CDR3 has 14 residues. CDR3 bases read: TGTGCCATCAGGGGACAGGGTTCAGGCCGGGAG. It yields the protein CAIRGQGSGRE. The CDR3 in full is CAIRGQGSGRELFF.

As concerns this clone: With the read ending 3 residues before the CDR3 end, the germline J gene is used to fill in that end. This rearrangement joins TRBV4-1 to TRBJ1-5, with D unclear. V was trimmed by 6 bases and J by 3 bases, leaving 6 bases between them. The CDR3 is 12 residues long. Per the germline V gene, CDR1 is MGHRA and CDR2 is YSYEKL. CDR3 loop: CASSQFNQPQHF. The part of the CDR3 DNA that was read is TGCGCCAGCAGTCAGTTCAATCAGCCC.

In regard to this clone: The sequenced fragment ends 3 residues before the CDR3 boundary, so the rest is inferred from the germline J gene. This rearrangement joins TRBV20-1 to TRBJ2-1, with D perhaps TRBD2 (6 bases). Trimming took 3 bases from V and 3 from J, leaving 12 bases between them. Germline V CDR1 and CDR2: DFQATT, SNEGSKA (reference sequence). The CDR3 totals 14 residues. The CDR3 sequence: CSARWWRGYNEQFF. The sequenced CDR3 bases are TGCAGTGCTAGGTGGTGGAGGGGCTACAATGAG.

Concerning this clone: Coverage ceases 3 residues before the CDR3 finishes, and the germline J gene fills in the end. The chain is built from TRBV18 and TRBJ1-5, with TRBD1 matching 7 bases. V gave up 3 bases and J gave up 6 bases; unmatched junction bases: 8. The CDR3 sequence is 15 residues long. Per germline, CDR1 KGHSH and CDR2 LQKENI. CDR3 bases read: TGTGCCAGCTCACCGGGATCAGGGGGACGTCAGCCC. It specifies CASSPGSGGRQP. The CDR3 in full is CASSPGSGGRQPQHF. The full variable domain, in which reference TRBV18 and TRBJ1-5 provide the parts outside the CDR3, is NAGVMQNPRHLVRRRGQEARLRCSPMKGHSHVYWYRQLPEEGLKFMVYLQKENIIDESGMPKERFSAEFPKEGPSILRIQQVVRGDSAAYFCASSPGSGGRQPQHFGDGTRLSIL.

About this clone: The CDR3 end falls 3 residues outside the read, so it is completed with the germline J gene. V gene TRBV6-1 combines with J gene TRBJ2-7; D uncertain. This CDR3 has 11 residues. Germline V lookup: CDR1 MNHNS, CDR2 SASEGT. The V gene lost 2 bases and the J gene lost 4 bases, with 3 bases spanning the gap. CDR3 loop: CASSELYEQYF. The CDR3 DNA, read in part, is TGTGCCAGCAGTGAATTATACGAG.

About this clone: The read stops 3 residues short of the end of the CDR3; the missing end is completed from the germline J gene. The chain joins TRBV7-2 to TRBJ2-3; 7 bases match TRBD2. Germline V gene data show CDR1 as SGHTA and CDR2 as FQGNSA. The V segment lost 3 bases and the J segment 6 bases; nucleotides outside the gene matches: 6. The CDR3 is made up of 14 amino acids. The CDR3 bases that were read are TGTGCCAGCAGCTTTAAGGGGCGGGGGGATACG. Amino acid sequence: CASSFKGRGDT. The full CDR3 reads CASSFKGRGDTQYF. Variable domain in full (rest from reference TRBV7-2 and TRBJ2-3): GAGVSQSPSNKVTEKGKDVELRCDPISGHTALYWYRQSLGQGLEFLIYFQGNSAPDKSGLPSDRFSAERTGGSVSTLTIQRTQQEDSAVYLCASSFKGRGDTQYFGPGTRLTVL.

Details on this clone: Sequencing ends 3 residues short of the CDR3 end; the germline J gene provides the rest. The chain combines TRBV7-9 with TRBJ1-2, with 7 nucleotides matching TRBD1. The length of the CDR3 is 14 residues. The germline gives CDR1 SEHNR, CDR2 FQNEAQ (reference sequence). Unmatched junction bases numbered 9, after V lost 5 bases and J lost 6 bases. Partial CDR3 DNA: TGTGCCAGCAGCCGCAGGGGGAAAAGAGATGGC. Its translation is CASSRRGKRDG. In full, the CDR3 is CASSRRGKRDGYTF.

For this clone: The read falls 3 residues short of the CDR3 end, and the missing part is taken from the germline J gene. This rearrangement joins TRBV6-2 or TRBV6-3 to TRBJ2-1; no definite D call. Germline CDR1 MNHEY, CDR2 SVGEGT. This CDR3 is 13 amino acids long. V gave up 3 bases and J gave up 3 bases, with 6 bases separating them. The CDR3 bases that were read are TGTGCCAGCAGTTATTCACTCTACAATGAG. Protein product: CASSYSLYNE. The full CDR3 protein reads CASSYSLYNEQFF.

The CDR3 bases that were read are TGTGCCAGCTCACCCGGGGGACAGGGGAACACTGAA. Translation: CASSPGGQGNTE. The CDR3 in full is CASSPGGQGNTEAFF. The chain joins TRBV18 to TRBJ1-1; 9 bases are shared with TRBD1. The CDR3 goes on 3 residues after the read ends, and that part is filled in from the germline J gene. The germline V gene has CDR1 KGHSH and CDR2 LQKENI. The ends lost 3 bases at V and 1 base at J; junction bases unmatched: 3. The CDR3 contains 15 residues.

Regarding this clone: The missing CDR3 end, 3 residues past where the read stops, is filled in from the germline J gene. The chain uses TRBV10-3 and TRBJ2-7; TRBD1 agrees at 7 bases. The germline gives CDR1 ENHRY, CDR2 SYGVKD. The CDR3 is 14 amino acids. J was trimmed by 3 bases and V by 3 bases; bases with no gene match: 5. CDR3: CAISDLQGDYEQYF. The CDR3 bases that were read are TGTGCCATCAGTGACTTGCAGGGGGACTACGAG.

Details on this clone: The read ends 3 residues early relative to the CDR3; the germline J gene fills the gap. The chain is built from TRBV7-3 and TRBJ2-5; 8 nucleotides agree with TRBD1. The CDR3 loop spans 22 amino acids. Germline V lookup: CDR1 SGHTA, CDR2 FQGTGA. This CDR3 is CASRLRCFNSWTGHIVQETQYF. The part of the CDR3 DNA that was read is TGTGCAAGTCGCTTAAGATGCTTCAATTCCTGGACAGGGCATATTGTCCAAGAGACC.

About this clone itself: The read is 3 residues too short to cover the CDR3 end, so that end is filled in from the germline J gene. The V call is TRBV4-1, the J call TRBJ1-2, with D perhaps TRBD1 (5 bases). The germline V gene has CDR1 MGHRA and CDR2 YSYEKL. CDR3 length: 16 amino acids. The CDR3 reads CASSQEGATPSRGYTF. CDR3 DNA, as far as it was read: TGCGCCAGCAGCCAAGAAGGGGCAACCCCGTCTAGGGGC.

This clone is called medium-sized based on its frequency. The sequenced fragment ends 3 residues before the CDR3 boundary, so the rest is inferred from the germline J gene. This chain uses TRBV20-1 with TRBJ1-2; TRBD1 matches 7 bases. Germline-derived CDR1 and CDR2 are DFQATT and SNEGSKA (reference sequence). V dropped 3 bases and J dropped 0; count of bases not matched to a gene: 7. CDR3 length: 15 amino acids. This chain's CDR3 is CSASRGTVANYGYTF. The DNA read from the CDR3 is TGCAGTGCTAGTCGCGGGACAGTTGCTAACTATGGC.

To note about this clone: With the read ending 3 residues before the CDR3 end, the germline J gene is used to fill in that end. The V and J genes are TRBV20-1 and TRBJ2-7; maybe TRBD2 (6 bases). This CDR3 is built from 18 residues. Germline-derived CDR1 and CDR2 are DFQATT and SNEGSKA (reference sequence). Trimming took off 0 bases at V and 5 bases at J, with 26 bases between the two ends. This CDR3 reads CSARDRGAGTSIQNEQYF. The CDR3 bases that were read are TGCAGTGCTAGAGATCGAGGAGCCGGCACTAGCATTCAGAACGAG.

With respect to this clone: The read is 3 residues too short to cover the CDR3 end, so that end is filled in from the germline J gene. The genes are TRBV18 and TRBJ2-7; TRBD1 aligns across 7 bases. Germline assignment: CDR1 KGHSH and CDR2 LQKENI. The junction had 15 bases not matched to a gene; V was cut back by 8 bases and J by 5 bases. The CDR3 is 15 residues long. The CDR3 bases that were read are TGTGCCAGCGCCCCATTCTCGTCAGGGGGAGACGAG. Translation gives CASAPFSSGGDE. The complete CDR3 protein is CASAPFSSGGDEQYF. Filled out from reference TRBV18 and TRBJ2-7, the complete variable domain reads NAGVMQNPRHLVRRRGQEARLRCSPMKGHSHVYWYRQLPEEGLKFMVYLQKENIIDESGMPKERFSAEFPKEGPSILRIQQVVRGDSAAYFCASAPFSSGGDEQYFGPGTRLTVT.

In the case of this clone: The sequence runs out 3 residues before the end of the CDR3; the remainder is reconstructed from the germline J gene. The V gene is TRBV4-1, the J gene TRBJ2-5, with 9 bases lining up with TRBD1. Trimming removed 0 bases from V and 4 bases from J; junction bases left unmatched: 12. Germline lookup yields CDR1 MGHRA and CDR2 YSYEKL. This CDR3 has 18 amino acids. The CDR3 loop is CASSQDWGGTGMRETQYF. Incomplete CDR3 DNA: TGCGCCAGCAGCCAAGATTGGGGAGGGACAGGGATGAGAGAGACC.

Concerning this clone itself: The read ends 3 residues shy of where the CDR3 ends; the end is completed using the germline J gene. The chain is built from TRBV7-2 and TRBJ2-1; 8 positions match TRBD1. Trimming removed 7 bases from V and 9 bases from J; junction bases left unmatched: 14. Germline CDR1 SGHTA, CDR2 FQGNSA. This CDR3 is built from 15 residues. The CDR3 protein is CASTLGWTGKGEQFF. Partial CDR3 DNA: TGTGCCAGCACCCTAGGGTGGACAGGGAAGGGTGAG.